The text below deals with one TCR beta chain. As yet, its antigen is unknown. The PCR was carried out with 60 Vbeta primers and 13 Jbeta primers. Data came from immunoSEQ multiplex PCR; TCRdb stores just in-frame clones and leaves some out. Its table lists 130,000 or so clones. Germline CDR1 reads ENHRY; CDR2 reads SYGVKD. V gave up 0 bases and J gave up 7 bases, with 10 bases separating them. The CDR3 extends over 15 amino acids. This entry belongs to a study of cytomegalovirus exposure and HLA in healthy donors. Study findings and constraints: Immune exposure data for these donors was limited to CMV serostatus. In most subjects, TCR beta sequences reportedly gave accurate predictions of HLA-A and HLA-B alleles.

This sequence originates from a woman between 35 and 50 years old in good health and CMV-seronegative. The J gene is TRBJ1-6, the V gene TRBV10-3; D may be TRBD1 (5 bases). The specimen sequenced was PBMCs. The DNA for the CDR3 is TGTGCCATCAGTGAGTCGACTCAGGGAAATTCACCCCTCCACTTT. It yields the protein CAISESTQGNSPLHF.